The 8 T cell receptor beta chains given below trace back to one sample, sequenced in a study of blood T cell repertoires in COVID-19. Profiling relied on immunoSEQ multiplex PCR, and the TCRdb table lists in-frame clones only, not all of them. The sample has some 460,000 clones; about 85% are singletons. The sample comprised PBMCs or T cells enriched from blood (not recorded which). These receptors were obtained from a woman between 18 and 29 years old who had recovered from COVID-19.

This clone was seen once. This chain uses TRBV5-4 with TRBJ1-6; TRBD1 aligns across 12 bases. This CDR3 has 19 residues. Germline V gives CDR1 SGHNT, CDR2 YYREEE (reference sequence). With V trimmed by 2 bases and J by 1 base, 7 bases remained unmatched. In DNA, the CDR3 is TGTGCCAGCAGCTTAGGGACAGGGGGCTCAGGTTCCTATAATTCACCCCTCCACTTT. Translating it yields CASSLGTGGSGSYNSPLHF. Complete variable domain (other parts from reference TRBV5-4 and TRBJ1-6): ETGVTQSPTHLIKTRGQQVTLRCSSQSGHNTVSWYQQALGQGPQFIFQYYREEENGRGNFPPRFSGLQFPNYSSELNVNALELDDSALYLCASSLGTGGSGSYNSPLHFGNGTRLTVT.

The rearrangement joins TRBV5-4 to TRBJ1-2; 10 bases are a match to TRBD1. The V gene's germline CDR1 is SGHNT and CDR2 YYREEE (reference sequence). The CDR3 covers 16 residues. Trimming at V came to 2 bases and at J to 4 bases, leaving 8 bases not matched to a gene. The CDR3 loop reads CASSFITGQGGYGYTF. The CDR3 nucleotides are TGTGCCAGCAGCTTTATAACCGGACAGGGGGGCTATGGCTACACCTTC.

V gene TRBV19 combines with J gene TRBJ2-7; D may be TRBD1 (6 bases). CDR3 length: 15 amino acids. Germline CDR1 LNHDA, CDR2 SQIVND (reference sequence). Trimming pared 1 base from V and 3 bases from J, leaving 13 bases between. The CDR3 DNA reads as TGTGCCAGTAGTATAGTTTTCAGGGGCCACTACGAGCAGTACTTC. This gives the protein CASSIVFRGHYEQYF. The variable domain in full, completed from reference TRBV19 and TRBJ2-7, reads DGGITQSPKYLFRKEGQNVTLSCEQNLNHDAMYWYRQDPGQGLRLIYYSQIVNDFQKGDIAEGYSVSREKKESFPLTVTSAQKNPTAFYLCASSIVFRGHYEQYFGPGTRLTVT.

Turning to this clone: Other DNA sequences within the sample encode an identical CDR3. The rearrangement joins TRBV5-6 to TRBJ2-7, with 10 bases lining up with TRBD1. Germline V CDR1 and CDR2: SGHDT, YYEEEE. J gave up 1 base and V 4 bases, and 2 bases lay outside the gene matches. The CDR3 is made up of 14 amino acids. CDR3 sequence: CASSPGQGSYEQYF. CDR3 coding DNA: TGTGCCAGCAGCCCGGGACAGGGGTCCTACGAGCAGTACTTC.

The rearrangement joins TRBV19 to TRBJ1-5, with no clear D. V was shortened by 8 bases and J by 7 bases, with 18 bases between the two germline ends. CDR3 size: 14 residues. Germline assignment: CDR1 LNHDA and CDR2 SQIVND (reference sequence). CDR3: CASGPLQARQPQHF. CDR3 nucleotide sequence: TGTGCCAGTGGGCCCCTCCAGGCACGACAGCCCCAGCATTTT. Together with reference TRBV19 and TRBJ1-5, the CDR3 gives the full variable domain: DGGITQSPKYLFRKEGQNVTLSCEQNLNHDAMYWYRQDPGQGLRLIYYSQIVNDFQKGDIAEGYSVSREKKESFPLTVTSAQKNPTAFYLCASGPLQARQPQHFGDGTRLSIL.

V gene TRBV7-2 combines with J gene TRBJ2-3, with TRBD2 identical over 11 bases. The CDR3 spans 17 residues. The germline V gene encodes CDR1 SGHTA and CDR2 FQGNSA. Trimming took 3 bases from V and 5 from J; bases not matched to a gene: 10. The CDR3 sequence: CASSFASGGMEGDTQYF. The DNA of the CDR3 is TGTGCCAGCAGCTTTGCTAGCGGGGGGATGGAAGGAGATACGCAGTATTTT.

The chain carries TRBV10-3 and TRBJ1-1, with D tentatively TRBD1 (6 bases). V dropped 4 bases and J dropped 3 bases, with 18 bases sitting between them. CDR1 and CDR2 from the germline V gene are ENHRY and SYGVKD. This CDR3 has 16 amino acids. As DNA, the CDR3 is TGTGCCATCAGTGGCGCGGGGGCGCGGTGGTACACTGAAGCTTTCTTT. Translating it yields CAISGAGARWYTEAFF.

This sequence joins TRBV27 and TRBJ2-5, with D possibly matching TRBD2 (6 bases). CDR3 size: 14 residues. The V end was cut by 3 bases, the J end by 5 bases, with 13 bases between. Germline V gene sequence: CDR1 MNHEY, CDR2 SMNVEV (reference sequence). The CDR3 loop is CASSFTGGGETQYF. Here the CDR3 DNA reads TGTGCCAGCAGTTTTACTGGTGGAGGGGAGACCCAGTACTTC.